This TCR beta chain was profiled in a study of blood T cell repertoires in COVID-19. Study overall: In each case, the material was cDNA or gDNA derived from T cells, B-cell-depleted T cells, or PBMCs.

Sequenced by immunoSEQ multiplex PCR; TCRdb stores in-frame clones only, minus some. This sample has about 73,000 clones, with about 82% found just once. The TCR originated in a woman aged 55-69 years with acute or convalescent COVID-19. Sequencing was carried out using peripheral blood.

The CDR3 DNA follows: TGTGCCAGCAGTGGCCAAAGAACGCAGGAAGGTGAAGCTTTCTTT. This codes for CASSGQRTQEGEAFF. The chain links TRBV2 to TRBJ1-1; D is uncertain. Trimming removed 4 bases at V and 7 bases at J, with 19 bases between. Germline-derived CDR1 and CDR2 are SNHLY and FYNNEI. CDR3 length: 15 amino acids.